This T cell receptor beta chain originates from a study of Graves' ophthalmopathy and Graves' hyperthyroidism. The wider study: Investigators collected peripheral blood at initial diagnosis, before any treatment was given. Whole-study findings and limits: Most thyroid-expanded clonotypes exceeding 0.001 frequency were also found in blood.

CDR1 is SNHLY and CDR2 is FYNNEI in the germline V gene. Deletions cut 5 bases from V and 0 bases from J, with 11 bases between. This CDR3 region has 15 residues. As the template, RNA transcripts were used to amplify TCR beta CDR3 regions. The library came from an HTBI-primed first-round RT-PCR and a second-round multiplex PCR. TCRdb re-called the multiplex PCR reads with MiXCR, one entry per CDR3 protein. The table has approximately 640,000 distinct CDR3 sequences, over 40% seen once. Under 3 months in duration, the ophthalmopathy in affected donors had moderate-to-severe activity, CAS ≥3 and NOSPECS ≥4. Enrollment excluded any patients with other autoimmune diseases, uncontrolled infections, pregnancy or lactation. This clonotype was counted many times. Its antigen is unknown.

The sample consisted of peripheral blood. The V and J genes are TRBV2 and TRBJ1-3; D unclear. This clonotype originated in an adult man with Graves' ophthalmopathy. CDR3 sequence: CASSKETVSGNTIYF. The CDR3 DNA is TGTGCCAGCAGTAAGGAAACAGTCTCTGGAAACACCATATATTTT.